This is a list of T cell receptor beta chains from one sample in a study of vaccination and CD4 T cells after COVID-19. These receptors' antigens are unknown. TCRdb fed the PCR reads into MiXCR, producing one record per CDR3 protein. Here the sample spans roughly 9,000 distinct CDR3 sequences, less than 45% being singletons. The source material was CD4+ T cells from blood, cultured in vitro. Receptors originate from a human donor in good health. CDR3s include the opening cysteine and the closing phenylalanine or tryptophan. The order of the fields is D gene, V gene, J gene, clone size, CDR3 DNA, CDR3 protein. The D gene is left open where the match is weak. Clone size is stated in some rows and not others, as once, few, many or a class when expanded.

d_call: NA
v_call: TRBV20-1
j_call: TRBJ1-1
clone_size: few
cdr3_nt: TGCAGTGCCCCCCTACTACAGTTAACCGGCACTGAAGCTTTCTTT
cdr3_aa: CSAPLLQLTGTEAFF

d_call: NA
v_call: TRBV27
j_call: TRBJ1-5
clone_size: medium-sized
cdr3_nt: TGTGCCAGCAGCTCAAGGTTCCCCGACGGACTCAATCAGCCCCAGCATTTT
cdr3_aa: CASSSRFPDGLNQPQHF

d_call: NA
v_call: TRBV2
j_call: TRBJ1-2
clone_size: NA
cdr3_nt: TGTGCCAGCAGGAAGGCGGTCTCTAACTATGGCTACACCTTC
cdr3_aa: CASRKAVSNYGYTF

d_call: NA
v_call: TRBV19
j_call: TRBJ1-5
clone_size: few
cdr3_nt: TGTGCCAGTAGTCCTGGGGGATTAGGGCAGCCCCAGCATTTT
cdr3_aa: CASSPGGLGQPQHF

d_call: TRBD2
v_call: TRBV6-1
j_call: TRBJ2-7
clone_size: NA
cdr3_nt: TGTGCCAGCAGTACGCCGACTAGCGGGAGGAATTACGAGCAGTACTTC
cdr3_aa: CASSTPTSGRNYEQYF

d_call: NA
v_call: TRBV27
j_call: TRBJ2-7
clone_size: few
cdr3_nt: TGTGCCAGCAGACGGTCTAGCGTGTCGTCGTCCGAGCAGTACTTC
cdr3_aa: CASRRSSVSSSEQYF

d_call: TRBD2
v_call: TRBV20-1
j_call: TRBJ2-1
clone_size: NA
cdr3_nt: TGCAGTGCTAGAGATGGGGGTAGAGGTGACGGGAGGTACAATGAGCAGTTCTTC
cdr3_aa: CSARDGGRGDGRYNEQFF

d_call: NA
v_call: TRBV2
j_call: TRBJ1-5
clone_size: NA
cdr3_nt: TGTGCCAGCAGTGTTGAGGGCAATCAGCCCCAGCATTTT
cdr3_aa: CASSVEGNQPQHF

d_call: NA
v_call: TRBV20-1
j_call: TRBJ1-2
clone_size: few
cdr3_nt: TGCAGTGCCGCCTCAGGGCAGGACCCCAACTATGGCTACACCTTC
cdr3_aa: CSAASGQDPNYGYTF

d_call: NA
v_call: TRBV6-5
j_call: TRBJ2-7
clone_size: NA
cdr3_nt: TGTGCCAGCAGTTACGTGGGGACTGAGCAGTACTTC
cdr3_aa: CASSYVGTEQYF

d_call: TRBD1
v_call: TRBV29-1
j_call: TRBJ2-7
clone_size: NA
cdr3_nt: TGCAGCGTTGTTGACAGGGACTACGAGCAGTACTTC
cdr3_aa: CSVVDRDYEQYF

d_call: TRBD2
v_call: TRBV7-2
j_call: TRBJ2-7
clone_size: few
cdr3_nt: TGTGCCAGCAGCTTAGGACTAGCGGGGGACTACGAGCAGTACTTC
cdr3_aa: CASSLGLAGDYEQYF

d_call: TRBD1
v_call: TRBV30
j_call: TRBJ1-1
clone_size: NA
cdr3_nt: TGTGCCTGGGGGACAGCGAAGAACACTGAAGCTTTCTTT
cdr3_aa: CAWGTAKNTEAFF

d_call: NA
v_call: TRBV24-1
j_call: TRBJ1-1
clone_size: few
cdr3_nt: TGTGCCACCAGCTCTTCGGTGAACACTGAAGCTTTCTTT
cdr3_aa: CATSSSVNTEAFF

d_call: NA
v_call: TRBV6-2/TRBV6-3
j_call: TRBJ1-5
clone_size: few
cdr3_nt: TGTGCCAGCAGTAGTTCCAGGTCCGGACAGAATGCCAGGCCCCAGCATTTT
cdr3_aa: CASSSSRSGQNARPQHF

d_call: NA
v_call: TRBV19
j_call: TRBJ2-1
clone_size: NA
cdr3_nt: TGTGCCAGTAGTATTTTCAGGGCGAGCTCCTACAATGAGCAGTTCTTC
cdr3_aa: CASSIFRASSYNEQFF

d_call: TRBD1
v_call: TRBV19
j_call: TRBJ1-1
clone_size: few
cdr3_nt: TGTGCCAGTAACGATAGGACAGGGTCTGGCGGAGCTTTCTTT
cdr3_aa: CASNDRTGSGGAFF

d_call: NA
v_call: TRBV20-1
j_call: TRBJ2-2
clone_size: NA
cdr3_nt: TGCAGTGCCGAGGGACCGCACACCGGGGAGCTGTTTTTT
cdr3_aa: CSAEGPHTGELFF

d_call: NA
v_call: TRBV6-2/TRBV6-3
j_call: TRBJ2-1
clone_size: NA
cdr3_nt: TGTGCCAGCAAGGAGGAGGACAATGAGCAGTTCTTC
cdr3_aa: CASKEEDNEQFF

d_call: NA
v_call: TRBV20-1
j_call: TRBJ1-2
clone_size: few
cdr3_nt: TGCAGTGCTCCCCGGCGGGGGGTTGTCTATGGCTACACCTTC
cdr3_aa: CSAPRRGVVYGYTF

d_call: TRBD2
v_call: TRBV7-9
j_call: TRBJ2-7
clone_size: few
cdr3_nt: TGTGCCAGCAGCCCAAGCGGGGACTACGAGCAGTACTTC
cdr3_aa: CASSPSGDYEQYF

d_call: NA
v_call: TRBV20-1
j_call: TRBJ2-7
clone_size: few
cdr3_nt: TGCAGGGCCGGGATACTCGGACGATACGAGCAGTACTTC
cdr3_aa: CRAGILGRYEQYF

d_call: NA
v_call: TRBV19
j_call: TRBJ2-7
clone_size: NA
cdr3_nt: TGTGCCAGTATTGGCCAGGGGACCGTTGGATCCTACGAGCAGTACTTC
cdr3_aa: CASIGQGTVGSYEQYF

d_call: NA
v_call: TRBV29-1
j_call: TRBJ2-7
clone_size: NA
cdr3_nt: TGCAGCGTTTCACCCGGGGGGCAGAACGAGCAGTACTTC
cdr3_aa: CSVSPGGQNEQYF

d_call: NA
v_call: TRBV6-1
j_call: TRBJ2-3
clone_size: NA
cdr3_nt: TGTGCCAGCAATGAGCGGGTTAGAGATACGCAGTATTTT
cdr3_aa: CASNERVRDTQYF

d_call: NA
v_call: TRBV12-3/TRBV12-4
j_call: TRBJ2-6
clone_size: NA
cdr3_nt: TGTGCCAGCAGTCTCCGGCCTGGGGCCAACGTCCTGACTTTC
cdr3_aa: CASSLRPGANVLTF

d_call: NA
v_call: TRBV29-1
j_call: TRBJ1-5
clone_size: few
cdr3_nt: TGCAGCGTTGCTGGGGGCGGTAATCAGCCCCAGCATTTT
cdr3_aa: CSVAGGGNQPQHF

d_call: NA
v_call: TRBV6-1
j_call: TRBJ1-2
clone_size: NA
cdr3_nt: TGTGCCAGCACCCCCGATCACCCGAACTATGGCTACACCTTC
cdr3_aa: CASTPDHPNYGYTF

d_call: TRBD2
v_call: TRBV10-3
j_call: TRBJ2-3
clone_size: few
cdr3_nt: TGTGCCATCAGTGGGTCGGGAGGGTCGGAGGATACGCAGTATTTT
cdr3_aa: CAISGSGGSEDTQYF

d_call: NA
v_call: TRBV28
j_call: TRBJ1-5
clone_size: few
cdr3_nt: TGTGCCAGCACCTCATTCGCCGGGACCCCCACTCCACAGCATTTT
cdr3_aa: CASTSFAGTPTPQHF

d_call: NA
v_call: TRBV19
j_call: TRBJ2-7
clone_size: NA
cdr3_nt: TGTGCCAGTAGTATAGCCCTCCGCAGGGTGGCACCCTACGAGCAGTACTTC
cdr3_aa: CASSIALRRVAPYEQYF

d_call: NA
v_call: TRBV10-2
j_call: TRBJ2-5
clone_size: NA
cdr3_nt: TGCGCCAGCAGGAGTTCCCTAGAGACCCAGTACTTC
cdr3_aa: CASRSSLETQYF

d_call: TRBD2
v_call: TRBV20-1
j_call: TRBJ2-3
clone_size: NA
cdr3_nt: TGCAGTGCTAGAGGGACTAGCGGGAACACAGGTACGCAGTATTTT
cdr3_aa: CSARGTSGNTGTQYF

d_call: TRBD1
v_call: TRBV19
j_call: TRBJ2-1
clone_size: few
cdr3_nt: TGTGCCAGTAGTATACGGACAGGGGCCTCCTACAATGAGCAGTTCTTC
cdr3_aa: CASSIRTGASYNEQFF

d_call: NA
v_call: TRBV21-1
j_call: TRBJ2-7
clone_size: few
cdr3_nt: TGTGCCAGCAGCAAAGAATCTGGGAGGAGGACCTACGAGCAGTACTTC
cdr3_aa: CASSKESGRRTYEQYF

d_call: NA
v_call: TRBV27
j_call: TRBJ2-1
clone_size: once
cdr3_nt: TGTGCCAGCAGCCGTAGCGACGGGCCTTCTGTGCAGTTCTTC
cdr3_aa: CASSRSDGPSVQFF

d_call: NA
v_call: TRBV20-1
j_call: TRBJ2-1
clone_size: NA
cdr3_nt: TGCAGTGCTAAGGCCCCCGGGATGGCCTACAATGAGCAGTTCTTC
cdr3_aa: CSAKAPGMAYNEQFF

d_call: NA
v_call: TRBV20-1
j_call: TRBJ2-7
clone_size: once
cdr3_nt: TGCAGTGCTTGCAGCGATGGTAGCTCCTACGAGCAGTACTTC
cdr3_aa: CSACSDGSSYEQYF

d_call: NA
v_call: TRBV6-2/TRBV6-3
j_call: TRBJ2-7
clone_size: few
cdr3_nt: TGTGCCAGCACCAAGGAGGGAATTTGGAGCTCCTACGAGCAGTACTTC
cdr3_aa: CASTKEGIWSSYEQYF

d_call: TRBD1
v_call: TRBV6-2/TRBV6-3
j_call: TRBJ2-7
clone_size: NA
cdr3_nt: TGTGCCAGCAGCTATCCCGGGACAGGGGCTGGCGAGCAGTACTTC
cdr3_aa: CASSYPGTGAGEQYF

d_call: NA
v_call: TRBV20-1
j_call: TRBJ2-2
clone_size: few
cdr3_nt: TGCAGTGCTAGAGATCCAGCGGCGAACACCGGGGAGCTGTTTTTT
cdr3_aa: CSARDPAANTGELFF

d_call: TRBD1
v_call: TRBV5-4
j_call: TRBJ1-2
clone_size: few
cdr3_nt: TGTGCCAGCAGCTCGGATTGGACAGGAAAAACTAACTATGGCTACACCTTC
cdr3_aa: CASSSDWTGKTNYGYTF

d_call: NA
v_call: TRBV7-8
j_call: TRBJ1-2
clone_size: few
cdr3_nt: TGTGCCAGCAGCTTCCGGGACGGATCTAACTATGGCTACACCTTC
cdr3_aa: CASSFRDGSNYGYTF

d_call: TRBD2
v_call: TRBV20-1
j_call: TRBJ2-6
clone_size: NA
cdr3_nt: TGCAGTGCTAGATCCGGGACTAGCGGGACCTCTGGGGCCAACGTCCTGACTTTC
cdr3_aa: CSARSGTSGTSGANVLTF